Included here is one T cell receptor (beta chain) sequence, with context. Its antigen is as yet unknown. The V and J ends lost 2 bases and 2 bases respectively, with 8 bases between them. From germline, CDR1 is SGHTA and CDR2 FQGTGA. This CDR3 has 14 residues. Diagnoses were made from clinical symptoms, serum measures (thyroxine and TRAb), thyroid ultrasound and orbital computed tomography. The PBMCs were taken from roughly 9.3 ml of fresh peripheral blood. This entry comes from a study of T cells in Graves' hyperthyroidism and ophthalmopathy. Study-level points and caveats: Most thyroid-expanded clonotypes above 0.001 were also found in blood. Ophthalmopathy was identified by the model a median about 6.8 months ahead of onset.

What was amplified from RNA transcripts were TCR beta CDR3 regions. Carried out on the TCR CDR3, a first-round RT-PCR used the HTBI primer set. TCRdb called the multiplex PCR reads again in MiXCR, with one record for every CDR3 protein. The repertoire holds 690,000 or so distinct CDR3 sequences, with about 17% as singletons. This rearrangement joins TRBV7-3 to TRBJ2-3; D is perhaps TRBD1 (5 bases). The receptor was derived from a woman between 45 and 65 years old with Graves' hyperthyroidism that later progressed to Graves' ophthalmopathy. Sequences were obtained from blood. CDR3 coding DNA: TGTGCCAGCAGCTTATCAGGGTTCACAGATACGCAGTATTTT. Its protein product is CASSLSGFTDTQYF.